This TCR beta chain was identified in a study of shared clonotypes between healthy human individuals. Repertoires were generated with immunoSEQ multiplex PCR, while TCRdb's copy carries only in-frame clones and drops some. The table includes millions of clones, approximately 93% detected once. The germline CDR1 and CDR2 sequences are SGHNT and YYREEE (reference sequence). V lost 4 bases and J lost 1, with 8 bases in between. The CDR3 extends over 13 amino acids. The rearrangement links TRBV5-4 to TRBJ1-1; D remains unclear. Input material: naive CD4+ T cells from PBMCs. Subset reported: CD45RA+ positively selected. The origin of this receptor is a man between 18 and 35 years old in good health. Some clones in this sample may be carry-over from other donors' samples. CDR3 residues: CASSPDGNTEAFF. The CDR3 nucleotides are TGTGCCAGCAGCCCGGACGGGAACACTGAAGCTTTCTTT.